The next 30 T cell receptor beta chains were all read from a single sample in a study of T cell repertoires in cytomegalovirus infection. TCRdb fed the reads into MiXCR, producing one record per CDR3 protein. The table has 900,000 to 950,000 distinct CDR3 sequences, around 31% seen once. These receptors' targets are unknown. The sample in question was cultured CD8+ T cells from PBMCs, obtained from culture after CMV antigen stimulation. These receptors came from a human donor in good health (CMV status not recorded). Some clones in this sample may be carry-over from other donors' samples.

The gene calls are TRBV11-3 and TRBJ2-3; 8 nucleotides match TRBD1. Germline CDR1 is SGHNT and CDR2 is YENEEA. The CDR3 runs to 18 residues. With V trimmed by 4 bases and J by 0 bases, 12 bases remained unmatched. The CDR3 here is CASSSNPGGPASTDTQYF. Here the CDR3 DNA reads TGTGCCAGCAGCTCAAACCCAGGGGGCCCCGCTAGCACAGATACGCAGTATTTT.

This clonotype was counted a few times. The chain couples TRBV20-1 to TRBJ2-3; 9 bases line up with TRBD1. The CDR3 consists of 18 residues. V shed 4 bases, J shed 1 base, and the junction held 15 bases outside the gene matches. In germline, CDR1 is DFQATT, CDR2 SNEGSKA (reference sequence). The CDR3 region is CSATVFPGQGYRTDTQYF. Here the CDR3 DNA reads TGCAGTGCTACAGTATTCCCGGGACAGGGCTATCGCACAGATACGCAGTATTTT.

Here the CDR3 DNA reads TGTGCCAGTAGTATTACGTATTTGGGCTACGAGCAGTACTTC. The encoded protein is CASSITYLGYEQYF. V is TRBV19 and J is TRBJ2-7, with D hard to call. There are 14 residues in the CDR3. Germline loops: CDR1 LNHDA, CDR2 SQIVND (reference sequence). Trimming left V 3 bases short and J 3 bases short, with 12 bases between.

The table lists this clonotype with many counts. This sequence joins TRBV7-8 and TRBJ2-4; D remains ambiguous. Germline assignment: CDR1 SGHVS and CDR2 FQNEAQ. The CDR3 length is 19 residues. The V gene lost 2 bases and the J gene lost 0 bases, with 20 bases spanning the gap. The CDR3 coding sequence is TGTGCCAGCAGCTTAAACCCAGCAGGCACATCGGAAGCCAAAAACATTCAGTACTTC. Amino acids: CASSLNPAGTSEAKNIQYF.

V gene TRBV4-1 combines with J gene TRBJ1-1; D perhaps matches TRBD1 (6 bases). This CDR3 contains 14 residues. Looked up from germline, CDR1 is MGHRA and CDR2 is YSYEKL. Trimming shortened V by 0 bases and J by 2 bases, and 7 bases separated the two germline ends. The CDR3 here is CASSQEDRNTEAFF. The CDR3 region has the DNA TGCGCCAGCAGCCAAGAGGACAGAAACACTGAAGCTTTCTTT.

V gene TRBV7-9 combines with J gene TRBJ2-1; no reliable D call. V lost 5 bases to trimming and J lost 5 bases, with 7 bases between them. From germline, CDR1 is SEHNR and CDR2 FQNEAQ (reference sequence). CDR3 length equals 12 residues. The CDR3 DNA sequence: TGTGCCAGCAGCCCTGGCCACAATGAGCAGTTCTTC. It is translated as CASSPGHNEQFF.

The CDR3: CASSLSGFPYEQYV. The CDR3 region has the DNA TGTGCCAGCAGTTTGTCAGGGTTCCCCTACGAGCAGTACGTC. This chain joins TRBV28 and TRBJ2-7; maybe TRBD1 (5 bases). The CDR3 runs 14 residues. V was shortened by 3 bases and J by 2 bases, with 11 bases between the two germline ends. The germline V gene has CDR1 MDHEN and CDR2 SYDVKM.

The chain joins TRBV6-1 to TRBJ2-7, with TRBD2 matching 8 bases. V gave up 5 bases and J gave up 4 bases; unmatched junction bases: 16. CDR3 size: 17 residues. Per the germline V gene, CDR1 is MNHNS and CDR2 is SASEGT. For the CDR3, the DNA is TGTGCCAGCAGTTCCCTCGGGAGGGGCAGACTATTTTACGAGCAGTACTTC. Its translation: CASSSLGRGRLFYEQYF.

The genes are TRBV12-3 or TRBV12-4 and TRBJ1-1; D may be TRBD1 (6 bases). V was cut by 7 bases and J by 10 bases, with 28 bases left in between. The CDR3 consists of 16 residues. CDR3 sequence reads: CASTPYYQGPLEGAFF. CDR3 bases: TGTGCCAGCACACCCTATTACCAGGGGCCTCTCGAGGGAGCTTTCTTT.

The chain couples TRBV5-1 to TRBJ1-4; D gene unclear. The ends were cut back, 5 bases at V and 1 base at J, with 12 bases in the middle. This CDR3 has 15 residues. Germline V CDR1 and CDR2: SGHRS, YFSETQ. The CDR3 sequence is CASSPHFGTNEKLFF. The CDR3 nucleotides read TGCGCCAGCAGTCCCCATTTCGGAACTAATGAAAAACTGTTTTTT.

There are many counts of this clonotype. The rearrangement joins TRBV7-6 to TRBJ1-2; 9 nucleotides match TRBD1. The germline CDR1 and CDR2 sequences are SGHVS and FNYEAQ. The CDR3 extends over 13 amino acids. The junction had 6 bases not matched to a gene; V was cut back by 6 bases and J by 7 bases. The CDR3 loop is CASRGGTGSGYTF. In DNA form, the CDR3 reads TGTGCCAGCAGGGGAGGGACAGGGTCTGGCTACACCTTC.

This chain uses TRBV12-3 or TRBV12-4 with TRBJ1-2, with TRBD1 matching over 7 bases. This CDR3 region has 14 residues. The ends lost 5 bases at V and 4 bases at J; junction bases unmatched: 7. This chain's CDR3 is CASSIQGLGYGYTF. The CDR3 DNA follows: TGTGCCAGCAGTATACAGGGGTTGGGCTATGGCTACACCTTC.

The chain uses TRBV6-5 and TRBJ2-1, with D possibly matching TRBD2 (6 bases). Germline V gene sequence: CDR1 MNHEY, CDR2 SVGAGI. The CDR3 loop spans 14 amino acids. V gave up 2 bases and J gave up 7 bases, with 12 bases separating them. In DNA, the CDR3 is TGTGCCAGCAGTTACACTCCTAGCGTAAATGAGCAGTTCTTC. Its translation: CASSYTPSVNEQFF.

CDR3 loop: CASSVDRAGTEAFF. The CDR3 DNA reads as TGTGCCAGCAGCGTTGACAGGGCGGGCACTGAAGCTTTCTTT. The V call is TRBV11-1, the J call TRBJ1-1; 7 bases line up with TRBD1. V was pared by 5 bases and J by 4 bases, with 7 bases of the junction left unmatched. The V gene's germline CDR1 is SGHAT and CDR2 FQDESV (reference sequence). This CDR3 has 14 residues.

This clonotype occurred a few times. The chain has TRBV28 and TRBJ1-2; D is uncertain. CDR1 and CDR2 (germline): MDHEN, SYDVKM. The V end was cut by 2 bases, the J end by 4 bases, with 14 bases between. The CDR3 runs 15 residues. In nucleotides, the CDR3 is TGTGCCAGCAGTTTACCCCTCCCGGGATTCTATGGCTACACCTTC. As protein: CASSLPLPGFYGYTF.

This clonotype was recorded a few times. CDR3 coding DNA: TGCGCCAGCAGCTTGGTGGCTAGCAGACGGGATGAGCAGTTCTTC. This gives the protein CASSLVASRRDEQFF. The chain links TRBV5-1 to TRBJ2-1; possibly TRBD2 for D (5 bases). This CDR3 has 15 residues. Deletions cut 0 bases from V and 8 bases from J, with 15 bases between. Germline assignment: CDR1 SGHRS and CDR2 YFSETQ.

V usage is TRBV2 and J usage is TRBJ2-7; the match to TRBD2 covers 9 bases. The CDR3 has 13 amino acids. The V and J ends lost 7 bases and 4 bases, in that order; junction bases with no gene match: 5. Germline V CDR1 and CDR2: SNHLY, FYNNEI. As DNA, the CDR3 is TGTGCCAGCATGGCGGGGGGGCCTTACGAGCAGTACTTC. This encodes CASMAGGPYEQYF. The full variable domain, rest sourced from reference TRBV2 and TRBJ2-7, is EPEVTQTPSHQVTQMGQEVILRCVPISNHLYFYWYRQILGQKVEFLVSFYNNEISEKSEIFDDQFSVERPDGSNFTLKIRSTKLEDSAMYFCASMAGGPYEQYFGPGTRLTVT.

This chain links TRBV9 with TRBJ2-1, with D possibly being TRBD1 or TRBD2 (6 bases each). V gave up 6 bases and J gave up 3 bases, with 16 bases separating them. Per germline, CDR1 SGDLS and CDR2 YYNGEE. The CDR3 length is 15 residues. The CDR3 bases are TGTGCCAGCACCTTAACGGGGGCTGGCTACAATGAGCAGTTCTTC. As protein: CASTLTGAGYNEQFF.

The V gene is TRBV3-1, the J gene TRBJ2-7; 7 bases map to TRBD1. The CDR3 covers 14 residues. V dropped 1 base and J dropped 5; count of bases not matched to a gene: 5. CDR1 and CDR2 from the germline V gene are LGHDT and YNNKEL (reference sequence). CDR3 nucleotide sequence: TGTGCCAGCAGCCAAGTCGACAGGGTAAACGAGCAGTACTTC. This translates into CASSQVDRVNEQYF.

This clonotype was observed at least ten times. This rearrangement joins TRBV7-2 to TRBJ2-3, with D possibly matching TRBD1 (6 bases). This CDR3 is 18 amino acids long. Per the germline V gene, CDR1 is SGHTA and CDR2 is FQGNSA. V lost 0 bases to trimming and J lost 2 bases, with 18 bases between them. The CDR3: CASSLAGLYRDLTDTQYF. For the CDR3, the DNA is TGTGCCAGCAGCTTAGCGGGGTTGTACAGGGACCTCACAGATACGCAGTATTTT.

This clonotype was seen a handful of times. This chain joins TRBV2 and TRBJ1-1; D unresolved. This CDR3 contains 11 residues. Germline CDR1 is SNHLY and CDR2 is FYNNEI. Trimming shortened V by 8 bases and J by 1 base, and 5 bases separated the two germline ends. This CDR3 reads CASPRNTEAFF. DNA for the CDR3: TGTGCCAGCCCCCGGAACACTGAAGCTTTCTTT.

The genes are TRBV27 and TRBJ1-2, with D perhaps TRBD1 (5 bases). The CDR3 loop spans 13 amino acids. CDR1 and CDR2 (germline): MNHEY, SMNVEV (reference sequence). Trimming pared 1 base from V and 7 bases from J, leaving 10 bases between. CDR3 sequence (DNA): TGTGCCAGCAGTTTATGGGCAGGGTCTGGCTACACCTTC. This encodes CASSLWAGSGYTF.

The count of this clonotype is one. The chain is built from TRBV19 and TRBJ2-5, with TRBD1 matching 7 bases. The CDR3 is made up of 18 amino acids. CDR1 is LNHDA and CDR2 is SQIVND in the germline V gene (reference sequence). Trimming at V came to 4 bases and at J to 1 base, leaving 15 bases not matched to a gene. CDR3 in DNA: TGTGCCAGTAGTAAAGGAGACAGGGTGAAGATGGCCCAAGAGACCCAGTACTTC. It yields the protein CASSKGDRVKMAQETQYF.

This chain uses TRBV7-9 with TRBJ1-1; TRBD1 matches 7 bases. The CDR3 has 14 amino acids. The V gene's germline CDR1 is SEHNR and CDR2 FQNEAQ (reference sequence). Unmatched junction bases numbered 6, after V lost 2 bases and J lost 6 bases. CDR3 coding DNA: TGTGCCAGCAGCTTACAACAGGGGCCCCCTGAAGCTTTCTTT. Its protein product is CASSLQQGPPEAFF.

The chain links TRBV10-3 to TRBJ2-1; 10 nucleotides line up with TRBD2. The CDR3 spans 12 residues. V shed 10 bases and J 8 bases; nucleotides not matched to a gene: 5. From germline, CDR1 is ENHRY and CDR2 SYGVKD. CDR3 region: CATWTSGDEQFF. CDR3 coding DNA: TGTGCCACCTGGACTAGCGGCGATGAGCAGTTCTTC.

The V call is TRBV6-6, the J call TRBJ2-7; perhaps TRBD1 as D (5 bases). Trimming pared 5 bases from V and 3 bases from J, leaving 11 bases between. This CDR3 is built from 13 residues. Germline values: CDR1 MNHNY, CDR2 SVGAGI (reference sequence). CDR3 sequence: CASSLRQFYEQYF. CDR3 bases: TGTGCCAGCAGTCTGAGACAGTTCTACGAGCAGTACTTC.

This clonotype was seen only a few times. V and J are TRBV2 and TRBJ2-7; 9 nucleotides match TRBD1. V was clipped by 6 bases and J by 2 bases; unmatched bases: 11. In germline, CDR1 is SNHLY, CDR2 FYNNEI. This CDR3 is built from 16 residues. In nucleotides, the CDR3 is TGTGCCAGCAGAGCCGAGCTCCGGGACAGGGCCTACGAGCAGTACTTC. Its translation: CASRAELRDRAYEQYF.

The rearrangement joins TRBV7-8 to TRBJ1-3; a weak D match, TRBD1 (6 bases). The length of the CDR3 is 16 residues. The germline gives CDR1 SGHVS, CDR2 FQNEAQ. V was trimmed by 5 bases and J by 1 base, leaving 15 bases between them. In DNA form, the CDR3 reads TGTGCCAGCAGCCCCAGAGCAGGGGCATCTGGAAACACCATATATTTT. Translating gives CASSPRAGASGNTIYF.

The chain combines TRBV12-3 or TRBV12-4 with TRBJ2-1; D may be TRBD1 or TRBD2 (5 bases each). Trimming took 3 bases from V and 6 from J, leaving 18 bases between them. The CDR3 sequence is 16 residues long. CDR3 nucleotides: TGTGCCAGCAGTTTGGGCGGGCAGGGTCTTTCCAATGAGCAGTTCTTC. This encodes CASSLGGQGLSNEQFF.

J is TRBJ2-1 and V is TRBV4-1, with a tentative D call TRBD2 (5 bases). Per germline, CDR1 MGHRA and CDR2 YSYEKL. This CDR3 has 16 amino acids. V dropped 0 bases and J dropped 4 bases, with 13 bases sitting between them. CDR3 amino acids: CASSQELTAGYNEQFF. The CDR3 DNA follows: TGCGCCAGCAGCCAAGAACTCACCGCGGGTTACAATGAGCAGTTCTTC.